Below are 30 T cell receptor beta chains sequenced from a single sample in a study of regulatory T cells in long-lasting Graves disease. The TCR beta library used iRepertoire HTBI primers with Arm-PCR amplification of CDR3. TCRdb itself ran the multiplex PCR reads through MiXCR, one entry per CDR3 protein. This sample carries over 400,000 distinct CDR3 sequences, 14% of them seen once, and the ten largest clones take approximately 17%. This sample's time point: newly diagnosed GD, antithyroid drugs for less than 3 months. Generation of the TCR library employed RNA extracted from PBMCs. These data were likewise used in another study, on T cells in Graves' hyperthyroidism and ophthalmopathy.

Sequences were derived from peripheral blood mononuclear cells (PBMCs), sampled at new diagnosis, from a patient treated with antithyroid drugs. Receptors were obtained from a woman aged 50 to 60 with Graves disease.

Concerning this clonotype: Since a much larger clone is just one base distant, this may be a read error. This chain joins TRBV7-6 and TRBJ2-3; 7 bases line up with TRBD1. The last part of the DNA fits TRBJ1-1 better; the J call may be wrong. This CDR3 has 12 amino acids. CDR1 and CDR2 from the germline V gene are SGHVS and FNYEAQ. The CDR3 DNA follows: TGTGCCAGCAGCTCGGAGACAGGGTATGCTTTCTTT. Amino acid sequence: CASSSETGYAFF.

This clonotype was counted at least ten times. The rearrangement uses TRBV28 and TRBJ2-1; 7 bases match TRBD2. This CDR3 is built from 15 residues. Losses at the gene ends were 3 bases for V and 7 bases for J; bases not matched to a gene: 9. Germline loops: CDR1 MDHEN, CDR2 SYDVKM. The CDR3 nucleotides are TGTGCCAGCAGTTTTGCGGGGGTTTGGTCTAATGAGCAGTTCTTC. Residues: CASSFAGVWSNEQFF.

There are many counts of this clonotype. V gene TRBV6-1 combines with J gene TRBJ1-4, with D tentatively TRBD1 (5 bases). V lost 6 bases to trimming and J lost 6 bases, with 14 bases between them. The germline V gene has CDR1 MNHNS and CDR2 SASEGT. CDR3 length: 14 residues. In DNA form, the CDR3 reads TGTGCCAGCAGCCACGAGGGAGGGGATGAAAAACTGTTTTTT. Translating it yields CASSHEGGDEKLFF.

In the case of this clonotype: A much larger clone sits a single nucleotide away, making a read error possible. CDR3 region: CVISATDSYNEQFF. CDR3 bases: TGTGTCATCAGTGCGACGGACTCCTACAATGAGCAGTTCTTC. The genes are TRBV10-3 and TRBJ2-1; D gene ambiguous. Germline V lookup: CDR1 ENHRY, CDR2 SYGVKD. There are 14 residues in the CDR3.

This clonotype appeared many times. The rearrangement links TRBV2 to TRBJ1-5; D call uncertain. The CDR3 is 16 amino acids. V dropped 0 bases and J dropped 2 bases, with 11 bases sitting between them. CDR1 and CDR2 (germline): SNHLY, FYNNEI. The CDR3 here is CASSEAQLGRNQPQHF. The CDR3 bases are TGTGCCAGCAGTGAAGCTCAGTTAGGGCGCAATCAGCCCCAGCATTTT.

This clonotype was seen ten or more times. CDR3 in amino acids: CASSFGDRTLYNSPLHF. The CDR3 DNA follows: TGTGCCAGCAGTTTTGGGGACAGGACCCTCTATAATTCACCCCTCCACTTT. The chain is built from TRBV28 and TRBJ1-6, with 8 bases matching TRBD1. V gave up 3 bases and J gave up 3 bases; unmatched junction bases: 7. The CDR3 length is 17 residues. The germline gives CDR1 MDHEN, CDR2 SYDVKM.

This clonotype was counted many times. The chain carries TRBV5-5 and TRBJ2-5; no clear D. The V end was cut by 5 bases, the J end by 1 base, with 15 bases between. The CDR3 has 15 amino acids. Germline loops: CDR1 SGHKS, CDR2 YYEKEE (reference sequence). The CDR3 loop is CASSPQSGFQETQYF. Here the CDR3 DNA reads TGTGCCAGCAGTCCCCAGAGTGGCTTCCAAGAGACCCAGTACTTC.

This clonotype was recorded at least ten times. This rearrangement joins TRBV28 to TRBJ2-7; D might be TRBD2 (6 bases). The V end lost 1 base, the J end lost 1 base, and 17 bases lay between the germline ends. Germline V gene sequence: CDR1 MDHEN, CDR2 SYDVKM. This CDR3 comprises 17 residues. CDR3 residues: CASSLSVKAGTSYEQYF. For the CDR3, the DNA is TGTGCCAGCAGTTTATCCGTAAAGGCGGGGACTTCCTACGAGCAGTACTTC.

Ten or more counts support this clonotype. The V and J genes are TRBV20-1 and TRBJ2-7; 10 bases are a match to TRBD2. The germline gives CDR1 DFQATT, CDR2 SNEGSKA (reference sequence). The V gene end was trimmed by 3 bases and the J gene end by 2 bases; junction bases not matched to a gene: 4. The CDR3 runs to 14 residues. The CDR3 DNA follows: TGCAGTGCTAGGGCCAGCGGGGGGGCCTACGAGCAGTACTTC. Amino acids: CSARASGGAYEQYF.

Only a few counts were recorded for this clonotype. The chain joins TRBV7-9 to TRBJ2-2; 8 bases fit TRBD1. From germline, CDR1 is SEHNR and CDR2 FQNEAQ (reference sequence). V lost 5 bases to trimming and J lost 7 bases; unmatched junction nucleotides: 21. This CDR3 is 19 amino acids long. The CDR3: CASSQERQGIRVGDGELFF. The CDR3, as DNA: TGTGCCAGCAGCCAAGAGCGACAGGGGATAAGAGTTGGGGACGGGGAGCTGTTTTTT.

The chain is built from TRBV11-2 and TRBJ2-1, with D possibly called TRBD1 or TRBD2 (5 bases each). This CDR3 has 15 amino acids. The ends were cut back, 5 bases at V and 3 bases at J, with 14 bases in the middle. The germline gives CDR1 SGHAT, CDR2 FQNNGV. CDR3 DNA: TGTGCCAGCAGCCAAGAGGGACCCCTCTACAATGAGCAGTTCTTC. Its translation: CASSQEGPLYNEQFF.

The chain has TRBV4-1 and TRBJ2-1; D assignment may be TRBD1 or TRBD2 (5 bases each). Trimming shortened V by 1 base and J by 2 bases, and 18 bases separated the two germline ends. Germline CDR1 reads MGHRA; CDR2 reads YSYEKL. The CDR3 extends over 18 amino acids. In nucleotides, the CDR3 is TGCGCCAGCAGCCAAGGGCCATCCCGGGACCCTACCTACAATGAGCAGTTCTTC. Translated: CASSQGPSRDPTYNEQFF.

This clonotype was picked up a small number of times. This sequence joins TRBV3-1 and TRBJ1-3; D gene unclear. The germline CDR1 and CDR2 sequences are LGHDT and YNNKEL (reference sequence). The CDR3 has 14 residues. V lost 1 base to trimming and J lost 0 bases, with 4 bases between them. The CDR3 loop is CASSQVDSGNTIYF. Here the CDR3 DNA reads TGTGCCAGCAGCCAAGTAGACTCTGGAAACACCATATATTTT. The whole variable domain, filled in from reference TRBV3-1 and TRBJ1-3, reads DTAVSQTPKYLVTQMGNDKSIKCEQNLGHDTMYWYKQDSKKFLKIMFSYNNKELIINETVPNRFSPKSPDKAHLNLHINSLELGDSAVYFCASSQVDSGNTIYFGEGSWLTVV.

This clonotype was seen repeatedly, ten times or more. This chain links TRBV6-1 with TRBJ2-7; D unresolved. The CDR3 runs 11 residues. Germline V gives CDR1 MNHNS, CDR2 SASEGT. Trimming removed 4 bases at V and 3 bases at J, with 4 bases between. CDR3 loop: CASSAFYEQYF. The DNA for the CDR3 is TGTGCCAGCAGTGCCTTCTACGAGCAGTACTTC.

This clonotype was counted ten times or more. V is TRBV7-2 and J is TRBJ2-5; 14 positions match TRBD2. Germline assignment: CDR1 SGHTA and CDR2 FQGNSA. The CDR3 contains 18 residues. Germline trimming cut 1 base from V and 7 bases from J; bases unmatched to any gene: 11. Written as DNA, the CDR3 is TGTGCCAGCAGCTTAGAAGGGGAGGGACTAGCGGGAGTCCGGACCCAGTACTTC. Translation gives CASSLEGEGLAGVRTQYF.

This clonotype showed up many times. For the CDR3, the DNA is TGTGCCAGCAGCTCCACCCGGGACAGCAATCAGCCCCAGCATTTT. This gives the protein CASSSTRDSNQPQHF. The V gene is TRBV7-2, the J gene TRBJ1-5, with D perhaps matching TRBD1 (5 bases). From germline, CDR1 is SGHTA and CDR2 FQGNSA. Trimming removed 4 bases at V and 1 base at J, with 11 bases between. CDR3 length: 15 residues.

The V gene is TRBV11-2, the J gene TRBJ1-2; D gene uncertain. The germline V and J ends were trimmed by 5 bases and 7 bases, with 11 bases remaining between them. CDR3 length: 12 residues. Looked up from germline, CDR1 is SGHAT and CDR2 is FQNNGV. This chain's CDR3 is CASSKDDTGYTF. CDR3 bases: TGTGCCAGCAGCAAAGACGATACTGGCTACACCTTC.

The gene calls are TRBV10-3 and TRBJ1-3; no reliable D call. Germline assignment: CDR1 ENHRY and CDR2 SYGVKD. The V end lost 2 bases, the J end lost 2 bases, and 7 bases lay between the germline ends. This CDR3 contains 14 residues. CDR3 protein: CAISEPATGNTIYF. CDR3 coding DNA: TGTGCCATCAGTGAGCCGGCTACTGGAAACACCATATATTTT.

Many counts were recorded for this clonotype. The chain is built from TRBV7-9 and TRBJ2-2; TRBD2 matches at 8 bases. Germline CDR1 SEHNR, CDR2 FQNEAQ (reference sequence). Trimming at V came to 5 bases and at J to 0 bases, leaving 5 bases not matched to a gene. The CDR3 covers 16 residues. CDR3 nucleotides: TGTGCCAGCAGCCCTAGCGGGCGGACGAACACCGGGGAGCTGTTTTTT. Translation gives CASSPSGRTNTGELFF.

The sample holds many counts of this clonotype. The J gene is TRBJ2-1, the V gene TRBV5-1; tentative D call: TRBD2 (5 bases). Germline CDR1 SGHRS, CDR2 YFSETQ. The germline V and J ends were trimmed by 4 bases and 5 bases, with 13 bases remaining between them. This CDR3 is built from 14 residues. The CDR3 region has the DNA TGCGCCAGCAGCCTGGGCGTGGGAGACAATGAGCAGTTCTTC. The encoded protein is CASSLGVGDNEQFF.

Many counts were recorded for this clonotype. The V gene is TRBV30, the J gene TRBJ1-2; perhaps TRBD1 as D (5 bases). The CDR3 has 12 amino acids. Trimming took 2 bases from V and 7 from J, leaving 11 bases between them. From germline, CDR1 is GTSNPN and CDR2 SVGIG (reference sequence). The CDR3 coding sequence is TGTGCCTGGAGTTCCGGGACGAGTGGCTACACCTTC. The encoded protein is CAWSSGTSGYTF.

The rearrangement joins TRBV28 to TRBJ2-7; TRBD2 agrees at 8 bases. V lost 10 bases, J lost 3 bases, and 11 bases stayed unmatched. This CDR3 contains 14 residues. Germline CDR1 is MDHEN and CDR2 is SYDVKM. The CDR3 protein is CANKGGLVNYEQYF. The CDR3 nucleotides are TGTGCCAACAAGGGGGGACTAGTAAACTACGAGCAGTACTTC. The full variable domain, completed using reference TRBV28 and TRBJ2-7, is DVKVTQSSRYLVKRTGEKVFLECVQDMDHENMFWYRQDPGLGLRLIYFSYDVKMKEKGDIPEGYSVSREKKERFSLILESASTNQTSMYLCANKGGLVNYEQYFGPGTRLTVT.

In its sample, this clonotype was seen a few times. The rearrangement links TRBV19 to TRBJ1-5; possibly TRBD1 for D (5 bases). The CDR3 runs 15 residues. The germline CDR1 and CDR2 sequences are LNHDA and SQIVND (reference sequence). V was clipped by 2 bases and J by 2 bases, with 10 bases between them. The DNA for the CDR3 is TGTGCCAGTAGTATATTCGGGGGTGGCAATCAGCCCCAGCATTTT. It is translated as CASSIFGGGNQPQHF. The full variable domain, rest sourced from reference TRBV19 and TRBJ1-5, is DGGITQSPKYLFRKEGQNVTLSCEQNLNHDAMYWYRQDPGQGLRLIYYSQIVNDFQKGDIAEGYSVSREKKESFPLTVTSAQKNPTAFYLCASSIFGGGNQPQHFGDGTRLSIL.

The sample holds many counts of this clonotype. J is TRBJ2-3 and V is TRBV5-4; 12 bases map to TRBD2. With 3 bases clipped from V and 9 bases from J, the junction kept 14 bases outside the gene matches. CDR1 is SGHNT and CDR2 is YYREEE in the germline V gene (reference sequence). This CDR3 comprises 17 residues. CDR3 sequence (DNA): TGTGCCAGCAGCTCCATGACTAGCGGGAGAGGTTTCGGGACGCAGTATTTT. It encodes CASSSMTSGRGFGTQYF.

This clonotype was counted at least ten times. The chain joins TRBV7-9 to TRBJ2-1; the D gene is possibly TRBD2 (6 bases). There are 15 residues in the CDR3. The V end lost 1 base, the J end lost 5 bases, and 12 bases lay between the germline ends. Germline CDR1 reads SEHNR; CDR2 reads FQNEAQ (reference sequence). The CDR3: CASSLGLVVDNEQFF. As DNA, the CDR3 is TGTGCCAGCAGCTTAGGACTAGTTGTCGACAATGAGCAGTTCTTC.

This clonotype was recorded many times. The rearrangement joins TRBV5-1 to TRBJ2-2; 8 bases are a match to TRBD1. V gave up 4 bases and J gave up 5 bases; unmatched junction bases: 7. Germline V CDR1 and CDR2: SGHRS, YFSETQ. There are 15 residues in the CDR3. The DNA of the CDR3 is TGCGCCAGCAGCGGACAGGGCCCCCGAACCGGGGAGCTGTTTTTT. Its protein is CASSGQGPRTGELFF.

This clonotype was observed a few times. V gene TRBV28 combines with J gene TRBJ1-2; D might be TRBD1 (5 bases). Germline lookup yields CDR1 MDHEN and CDR2 SYDVKM. V lost 6 bases and J 4 bases, leaving 21 bases between the germline ends. There are 16 residues in the CDR3. CDR3 sequence reads: CASSPPQGGIPYGYTF. As DNA, the CDR3 is TGTGCCAGCAGCCCCCCTCAGGGTGGGATCCCCTATGGCTACACCTTC.

This clonotype came up many times. The V and J genes are TRBV18 and TRBJ2-5; D remains ambiguous. CDR3 length equals 14 residues. Germline CDR1 is KGHSH and CDR2 is LQKENI. V dropped 4 bases and J dropped 4 bases, with 13 bases sitting between them. The CDR3 loop reads CASSLNDNPETQYF. CDR3 bases: TGTGCCAGCTCACTAAACGACAACCCAGAGACCCAGTACTTC.

This clonotype was counted many times. The V and J genes are TRBV28 and TRBJ2-7; the D is unclear. Germline-derived CDR1 and CDR2 are MDHEN and SYDVKM. CDR3 length equals 13 residues. Trimming cost V 3 bases and J 2 bases, with 8 bases left between them. The CDR3 region is CASSLSTTYEQYF. The CDR3 DNA reads TGTGCCAGCAGTTTGTCCACAACCTACGAGCAGTACTTC.

This clonotype was seen more than once but under ten times. CDR3 in DNA: TGTGCCAGCAGCCCGCTAGGACAGGGAGGAGAAAAACTGTTTTTT. Translation: CASSPLGQGGEKLFF. The chain joins TRBV7-2 to TRBJ1-4, with 8 bases aligning to TRBD1. CDR3 length: 15 residues. Trimming removed 5 bases from V and 8 bases from J; junction bases left unmatched: 10. Germline-derived CDR1 and CDR2 are SGHTA and FQGNSA.